The source of this T cell receptor (beta chain) is a study of regulatory T cells in long-lasting Graves disease. Study conclusions and caveats: Favored usage of TRBV28, TRBJ1-2 and TRBJ2-5 was recorded in persistent disease.

Through Arm-PCR of CDR3 regions and iRepertoire HTBI primers, TCR beta libraries were built. Original analysis: The identification of about 68 TRBV and 11 to 15 TRBJ segments was made across samples. TCRdb fed the multiplex PCR reads into MiXCR, producing one record per CDR3 protein. The V and J calls follow TCRdb's processing rather than the paper's. Of a few hundred thousand distinct CDR3 sequences listed, 20% to 25% are singletons. Time point of the sample: persistent/refractory GD, antithyroid drugs over 5 years with positive TRAb. PBMC-derived RNA was used for the TCR library. Patients met American Thyroid Association criteria for Graves' disease. The CDR3 totals 13 residues. V was pared by 6 bases and J by 5 bases, with 16 bases between. CDR1 DFQATT and CDR2 SNEGSKA come from the germline V gene (reference sequence). There are many counts of this clonotype. Its antigen is unidentified.

The rearrangement joins TRBV20-1 to TRBJ2-5, with D perhaps TRBD2 (5 bases). The starting material was peripheral blood mononuclear cells (PBMCs), obtained when the disease was refractory, from a patient treated with antithyroid drugs. This sequence was found in a female donor with Graves disease. The CDR3 DNA reads as TGCAGTGCACGGTGGGAGATGGGGGAGACCCAGTACTTC. This sequence encodes CSARWEMGETQYF.